This TCR beta chain was recorded in a study of Ad26.COV2.S vaccination and SARS-CoV-2 variants. Germline CDR1 reads SEHNR; CDR2 reads FQNEAQ (reference sequence). The CDR3 is made up of 15 amino acids. The germline V and J ends were trimmed by 5 bases and 5 bases, with 19 bases remaining between them. Method: immunoSEQ multiplex PCR; TCRdb's copy keeps in-frame clones and lacks some. The sample consists of roughly 240,000 clones, 88% of them appearing once. Study observations and caveats: Placebo and vaccine recipients had non-spike TCR breadth that was similar.

About this clone: Its antigen remains unknown.

Noted treatment: roughly 19 received Ad26.COV2.S at low or high dose, single or two shots; several received placebo; per-sample allocation not given. The samples date from day 63 after the first vaccine or placebo injection. Expressing Wuhan-strain SARS-CoV-2 spike, an Ad26 vector served as the vaccine. This sample comprised peripheral blood, obtained in a trial of Ad26.COV2.S vaccine versus placebo. The clonotype originates from a person aged 18-65 years who received the Ad26.COV2.S COVID-19 vaccine or a placebo. The chain recombines TRBV7-9 with TRBJ2-7; D tentatively reads TRBD1 or TRBD2 (5 bases each). The CDR3 protein is CASSQQGARGDEQYF. Written as DNA, the CDR3 is TGTGCCAGCAGCCAGCAGGGAGCCCGCGGTGACGAGCAGTACTTC.